Listed below are T cell receptor beta chains from one sample, sequenced in a study of blood T cell repertoires in COVID-19. The protocol was immunoSEQ multiplex PCR, while the TCRdb copy is restricted to in-frame clones and leaves out a portion. This sample has roughly 78,000 clones, with roughly 80% found just once. The sequenced sample was peripheral blood. All receptors derive from a man between 50 and 59 years old with COVID-19, enrolled during active disease. The CDR3 runs from the conserved cysteine through the conserved F or W. Each record gives: clone size, J gene, D gene, V gene, CDR3 DNA, CDR3 protein. D genes are given only for firm matches. The size field is filled for only some rows; it gives once, few, many or a size class.

clone_size: -; j_call: TRBJ2-6; d_call: -; v_call: TRBV3-1/TRBV3-2; cdr3_nt: TGTGCCAGCAGCCTTCCCCTCGGGTCCTCTGGGGCCAACGTCCTGACTTTC; cdr3_aa: CASSLPLGSSGANVLTF
clone_size: -; j_call: TRBJ1-6; d_call: -; v_call: TRBV30; cdr3_nt: TGTGCCTGGACGTTCGGGGGACGAACAAGGAATTCACCCCTCCACTTT; cdr3_aa: CAWTFGGRTRNSPLHF
clone_size: few; j_call: TRBJ2-7; d_call: TRBD2; v_call: TRBV11-1; cdr3_nt: TGTGCCAGCAGCTTTGGTCTAGCGGGAGACGAGCAGTACTTC; cdr3_aa: CASSFGLAGDEQYF
clone_size: -; j_call: TRBJ2-1; d_call: -; v_call: TRBV19; cdr3_nt: TGTGCCAGTAGTATACTTTTTCGGACAGTCAATGAGCAGTTCTTC; cdr3_aa: CASSILFRTVNEQFF
clone_size: -; j_call: TRBJ1-2; d_call: -; v_call: TRBV30; cdr3_nt: TGTGCCTGGGTGCGGGGCGGATCACATGGCTACACCTTC; cdr3_aa: CAWVRGGSHGYTF
clone_size: -; j_call: TRBJ2-7; d_call: TRBD2; v_call: TRBV6-5; cdr3_nt: TGTGCCAGCAGCCGTAGCGGGGGCTCCTCCTACGAGCAGTACTTC; cdr3_aa: CASSRSGGSSYEQYF
clone_size: -; j_call: TRBJ2-2; d_call: -; v_call: TRBV19; cdr3_nt: TGTGCCAGTAGGTGGCAGGGCTTTGTCCCCGGGGAGCTGTTTTTT; cdr3_aa: CASRWQGFVPGELFF
clone_size: once; j_call: TRBJ2-5; d_call: -; v_call: TRBV12-3/TRBV12-4; cdr3_nt: TGTGCCAGCAGTTTAGGAGCGAGGGAGACCCAGTACTTC; cdr3_aa: CASSLGARETQYF
clone_size: -; j_call: TRBJ1-2; d_call: -; v_call: TRBV2; cdr3_nt: TGTGCCAGCAGTGAAACCCTTTGGACAGTGAACTATGGCTACACCTTC; cdr3_aa: CASSETLWTVNYGYTF
clone_size: -; j_call: TRBJ2-2; d_call: TRBD2; v_call: TRBV4-1; cdr3_nt: TGCGCCAGCAGCCAAAACCGCAGGACTAGCGACACCGGGGAGCTGTTTTTT; cdr3_aa: CASSQNRRTSDTGELFF
clone_size: -; j_call: TRBJ1-2; d_call: -; v_call: TRBV5-6; cdr3_nt: TGTGCCAGCAGCTTGACGGACTATGGCTACACCTTC; cdr3_aa: CASSLTDYGYTF
clone_size: -; j_call: TRBJ2-4; d_call: -; v_call: TRBV19; cdr3_nt: TGTGCCAGTACCAACAGGGAGTTAGGCAAAAACATTCAGTACTTC; cdr3_aa: CASTNRELGKNIQYF
clone_size: -; j_call: TRBJ2-7; d_call: TRBD2; v_call: TRBV7-2; cdr3_nt: TGTGCCAGCAGCCGTCGTGTAGCGGGAGACTACGAGCAGTACTTC; cdr3_aa: CASSRRVAGDYEQYF
clone_size: -; j_call: TRBJ1-1; d_call: TRBD1; v_call: TRBV5-1; cdr3_nt: TGCGCCAGCATTCTCCGGACAGGGTCCGCTGAAGCTTTCTTT; cdr3_aa: CASILRTGSAEAFF
clone_size: -; j_call: TRBJ2-7; d_call: TRBD2; v_call: TRBV3-1/TRBV3-2; cdr3_nt: TGTGCCAGCAGCCTACTAGCGGGAGGCGACGAGCAGTACTTC; cdr3_aa: CASSLLAGGDEQYF
clone_size: -; j_call: TRBJ1-1; d_call: -; v_call: TRBV19; cdr3_nt: TGTGCCAGTAGGAGGGCCGGTGGGTCTGAAGCTTTCTTT; cdr3_aa: CASRRAGGSEAFF
clone_size: once; j_call: TRBJ2-3; d_call: -; v_call: TRBV11-2; cdr3_nt: TGTGCCAGCAGCCCTCTAGGGGCTAGCACAGATACGCAGTATTTT; cdr3_aa: CASSPLGASTDTQYF
clone_size: -; j_call: TRBJ1-1; d_call: -; v_call: TRBV20-1; cdr3_nt: TGCAGTGCTAGTCCGGGGACATCGAACACTGAAGCTTTCTTT; cdr3_aa: CSASPGTSNTEAFF
clone_size: -; j_call: TRBJ2-3; d_call: -; v_call: TRBV4-1; cdr3_nt: TGCGCCAGCAGCCAAGAACTAAAGGGGACAGATACGCAGTATTTT; cdr3_aa: CASSQELKGTDTQYF
clone_size: -; j_call: TRBJ1-2; d_call: TRBD1; v_call: TRBV19; cdr3_nt: TGTGCCACTAGGGGACAGGGCTGGGACGGCTACACCTTC; cdr3_aa: CATRGQGWDGYTF
clone_size: -; j_call: TRBJ2-1; d_call: TRBD2; v_call: TRBV25-1; cdr3_nt: TGTGCCAGCAGTAAACCCGGGACTAGCGGGAACAATGAGCAGTTCTTC; cdr3_aa: CASSKPGTSGNNEQFF
clone_size: -; j_call: TRBJ1-6; d_call: -; v_call: TRBV28; cdr3_nt: TGTGCCAGCAGCCAAGGGGGAGTTTCGCCCCTCCACTTT; cdr3_aa: CASSQGGVSPLHF
clone_size: -; j_call: TRBJ2-6; d_call: -; v_call: TRBV6-6; cdr3_nt: TGTGCCAGCAGGGATTGGACAAAGACTGGGGCCAACGTCCTGACTTTC; cdr3_aa: CASRDWTKTGANVLTF
clone_size: -; j_call: TRBJ2-2; d_call: TRBD1; v_call: TRBV6-6; cdr3_nt: TGTGCCAGCAGTCCACAGGGGGAAGGGGAGCTGTTTTTT; cdr3_aa: CASSPQGEGELFF
clone_size: -; j_call: TRBJ1-4; d_call: -; v_call: TRBV15; cdr3_nt: TGTGCCACCAGCAGAGGAGGGGGACGGGGGGATGAAAAACTGTTTTTT; cdr3_aa: CATSRGGGRGDEKLFF
clone_size: -; j_call: TRBJ2-5; d_call: TRBD2; v_call: TRBV14; cdr3_nt: TGTGCCAGCAGCCAAGTACTAGCGGGAGTAGAGACCCAGTACTTC; cdr3_aa: CASSQVLAGVETQYF
clone_size: few; j_call: TRBJ1-5; d_call: -; v_call: TRBV27; cdr3_nt: TGTGCCAGCAGTTCGGGACTTCAGCCCCAGCATTTT; cdr3_aa: CASSSGLQPQHF
clone_size: -; j_call: TRBJ2-7; d_call: -; v_call: TRBV6-5; cdr3_nt: TGTGCCAGCAGACCAGAAAGTCCCGAGCAGTACTTC; cdr3_aa: CASRPESPEQYF
clone_size: -; j_call: TRBJ1-4; d_call: TRBD1; v_call: TRBV7-2; cdr3_nt: TGTGCCAGCAGTTCCACAGGGGGCGCGGCTAATGAAAAACTGTTTTTT; cdr3_aa: CASSSTGGAANEKLFF
clone_size: -; j_call: TRBJ1-3; d_call: TRBD1; v_call: TRBV9; cdr3_nt: TGTGCCAGCAGCCCACGGACAGGGGGAAGAGGAAACACCATATATTTT; cdr3_aa: CASSPRTGGRGNTIYF
clone_size: -; j_call: TRBJ1-4; d_call: -; v_call: TRBV3-1/TRBV3-2; cdr3_nt: TGTGCCAGCAGCCAATGGACAGTTAATGAAAAACTGTTTTTT; cdr3_aa: CASSQWTVNEKLFF
clone_size: -; j_call: TRBJ2-1; d_call: TRBD2; v_call: TRBV7-2; cdr3_nt: TGTGCCAGCAGCTTAGTATCAGGACTAGCGGGAAGGGCGTATGAGCAGTTCTTC; cdr3_aa: CASSLVSGLAGRAYEQFF
clone_size: -; j_call: TRBJ1-2; d_call: TRBD1; v_call: TRBV10-3; cdr3_nt: TGTGCCGGCGGAGGGACAGGGGGCCTGGATTATGGCTACACCTTC; cdr3_aa: CAGGGTGGLDYGYTF
clone_size: -; j_call: TRBJ1-3; d_call: TRBD1; v_call: TRBV18; cdr3_nt: TGTGCCAGCTCCCCTACTCAGGGGGCTGGCTCTGGAAACACCATATATTTT; cdr3_aa: CASSPTQGAGSGNTIYF
clone_size: few; j_call: TRBJ2-3; d_call: -; v_call: TRBV15; cdr3_nt: TGTGCCACCAGCAGTACAAGCCGCGGGGGCAGGGTTGGCACAGATACGCAGTATTTT; cdr3_aa: CATSSTSRGGRVGTDTQYF
clone_size: -; j_call: TRBJ2-1; d_call: -; v_call: TRBV6-6; cdr3_nt: TGTGCCAGCAGTTTTGCCAGCTCCTACAATGAGCAGTTCTTC; cdr3_aa: CASSFASSYNEQFF
clone_size: -; j_call: TRBJ2-3; d_call: TRBD1; v_call: TRBV6-5; cdr3_nt: TGTGCCAGCAGAGTAGAACAGGGGACAGATACGCAGTATTTT; cdr3_aa: CASRVEQGTDTQYF
clone_size: -; j_call: TRBJ2-7; d_call: -; v_call: TRBV18; cdr3_nt: TGTGCCAGCTCATCGCAGACTAGTTCCAACGAGCAGTACTTC; cdr3_aa: CASSSQTSSNEQYF
clone_size: once; j_call: TRBJ2-7; d_call: -; v_call: TRBV5-5; cdr3_nt: TGTGCCAGCAGCTTTCCAGGCTATTACGAGCAGTACTTC; cdr3_aa: CASSFPGYYEQYF
clone_size: -; j_call: TRBJ1-2; d_call: TRBD1; v_call: TRBV12-3/TRBV12-4; cdr3_nt: TGTGCCAGCAACCCCGGGACAGTCTATGGCTACACCTTC; cdr3_aa: CASNPGTVYGYTF
clone_size: -; j_call: TRBJ2-7; d_call: TRBD2; v_call: TRBV2; cdr3_nt: TGTGCCAGCCGGGGGGGGACCTACGAGCAGTACTTC; cdr3_aa: CASRGGTYEQYF
clone_size: -; j_call: TRBJ2-7; d_call: -; v_call: TRBV27; cdr3_nt: TGTGCCAGCAGTTTTATCGGACAGACCTACGAGCAGTACTTC; cdr3_aa: CASSFIGQTYEQYF
clone_size: -; j_call: TRBJ2-3; d_call: -; v_call: TRBV27; cdr3_nt: TGTGCCAGCAGTTTCCCCCCGGGTTATGGCACAGATACGCAGTATTTT; cdr3_aa: CASSFPPGYGTDTQYF
clone_size: -; j_call: TRBJ1-1; d_call: TRBD1; v_call: TRBV11-2; cdr3_nt: TGTGCCAGCAGCTTAGAATTCTCCGGGACAGGGGTGTCAGGGGCTGAAGCTTTCTTT; cdr3_aa: CASSLEFSGTGVSGAEAFF
clone_size: -; j_call: TRBJ2-5; d_call: -; v_call: TRBV2; cdr3_nt: TGTGCCAGCAGCCCGGGATATCTGGAGACCCAGTACTTC; cdr3_aa: CASSPGYLETQYF
clone_size: once; j_call: TRBJ2-1; d_call: -; v_call: TRBV7-9; cdr3_nt: TGTGCCAGCAGCTTACTCCAGGCAGAGCAGTTCTTC; cdr3_aa: CASSLLQAEQFF
clone_size: -; j_call: TRBJ1-2; d_call: -; v_call: TRBV5-6; cdr3_nt: TGTGCCAGCAGCTTGTGGACAGTACATGGCTACACCTTC; cdr3_aa: CASSLWTVHGYTF
clone_size: -; j_call: TRBJ2-1; d_call: -; v_call: TRBV30; cdr3_nt: TGTGCCTGGAGTTGGGGGGGCCTTTACAATGAGCAGTTCTTC; cdr3_aa: CAWSWGGLYNEQFF
clone_size: -; j_call: TRBJ1-5; d_call: -; v_call: TRBV6-6; cdr3_nt: TGTGCCAGCGACCAGGCTTATCAGCCCCAGCATTTT; cdr3_aa: CASDQAYQPQHF
clone_size: -; j_call: TRBJ2-2; d_call: -; v_call: TRBV11-2; cdr3_nt: TGTGCCAGCAGCCCTTTTAGAACCGGGGAGCTGTTTTTT; cdr3_aa: CASSPFRTGELFF
clone_size: -; j_call: TRBJ2-7; d_call: -; v_call: TRBV28; cdr3_nt: TGTGCCAGCAGTTTTCGGCTCCCCGGGGAGCAGTACTTC; cdr3_aa: CASSFRLPGEQYF
clone_size: -; j_call: TRBJ1-4; d_call: TRBD1; v_call: TRBV11-3; cdr3_nt: TGTGCCAGCAGTAGAGGGACAGGAGAAAAACTGTTTTTT; cdr3_aa: CASSRGTGEKLFF
clone_size: -; j_call: TRBJ1-2; d_call: TRBD1; v_call: TRBV5-4; cdr3_nt: TGTGCCAGCAGACAGGGGGTTAACTATGGCTACACCTTC; cdr3_aa: CASRQGVNYGYTF
clone_size: few; j_call: TRBJ2-7; d_call: TRBD2; v_call: TRBV9; cdr3_nt: TGTGCCAGCAGCGTAGTGGGACTAGCGGGGCCCTACGAGCAGTACTTC; cdr3_aa: CASSVVGLAGPYEQYF